The TCR beta chain under discussion was sequenced for a study of metastatic and nonmetastatic thyroid tumors. Background on the study: The study looked at repertoires side by side in blood and in tumor or nodule tissue from malignant and benign thyroid patients.

CDR3 length: 15 residues. The V segment lost 3 bases and the J segment 4 bases; nucleotides outside the gene matches: 4. Germline assignment: CDR1 LNHDA and CDR2 SQIVND (reference sequence). In the original analysis: The study took CDR3 differences across clinicopathological groups and made a distant-metastasis classifier for papillary thyroid cancer from them. TCRdb re-called clones from the PCR reads using MiXCR. The V and J calls come from TCRdb's annotation, not from the publication. The sample shows over 30,000 clones, about 15% of them seen only once. The table lists this clone with many counts. Its antigen is as yet unknown. Overall study findings and caveats: Benign nodules reportedly had significantly lower TCR beta diversity than malignant thyroid tumors in blood and tumor.

There were no patients who had received any treatment before thyroid surgery. The chain joins TRBV19 to TRBJ2-3, with 10 bases that match TRBD1. The sequenced sample consisted of blood. This clonotype originated in a male donor with papillary thyroid cancer or a benign thyroid nodule (not recorded which). Some clones in this sample may be carry-over from other donors' samples. Here the CDR3 DNA reads TGTGCCAGTAGTATCGGACAGGGGGTATCAGATACGCAGTATTTT. It specifies CASSIGQGVSDTQYF.